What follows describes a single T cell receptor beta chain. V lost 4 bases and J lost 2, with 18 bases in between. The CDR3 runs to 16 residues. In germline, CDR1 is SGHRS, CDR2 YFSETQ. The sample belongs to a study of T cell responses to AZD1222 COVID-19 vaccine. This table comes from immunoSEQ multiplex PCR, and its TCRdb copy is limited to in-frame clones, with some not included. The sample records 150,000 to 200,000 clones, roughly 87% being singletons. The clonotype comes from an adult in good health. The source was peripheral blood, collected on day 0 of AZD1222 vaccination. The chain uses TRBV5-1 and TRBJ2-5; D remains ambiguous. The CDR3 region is CASSQTRSGGQETQYF. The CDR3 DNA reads TGCGCCAGCAGCCAAACGCGCAGTGGCGGACAAGAGACCCAGTACTTC.